This T cell receptor (beta chain) was recovered during a study of blood T cell repertoires in COVID-19. The wider study: The analysed material was cDNA or gDNA that came from T cells, B-cell-depleted T cells, or PBMCs.

As processed by the authors: The authors estimated nucleated cell counts from reference gene primer amplification. Assay used: immunoSEQ multiplex PCR; TCRdb lists only in-frame clones, some missing. V, J and clone size derive from that table, while D and trimming were established from the DNA sequence. The sample has about 200,000 clones, about 88% seen once. A Seattle source enrolled patients during active infection and followed them longitudinally. This CDR3 is 12 amino acids long. The V and J ends lost 1 base and 6 bases respectively, with 6 bases between them. Germline CDR1 reads SGHVS; CDR2 reads FQNEAQ.

Sample: peripheral blood. The sequence came from a woman aged 45-65 years with COVID-19, enrolled during active disease. The chain employs TRBV7-8 and TRBJ1-2; D ambiguous. As DNA, the CDR3 is TGTGCCAGCAGCTTAGGAGGGAATGGCTACACCTTC. As protein: CASSLGGNGYTF.